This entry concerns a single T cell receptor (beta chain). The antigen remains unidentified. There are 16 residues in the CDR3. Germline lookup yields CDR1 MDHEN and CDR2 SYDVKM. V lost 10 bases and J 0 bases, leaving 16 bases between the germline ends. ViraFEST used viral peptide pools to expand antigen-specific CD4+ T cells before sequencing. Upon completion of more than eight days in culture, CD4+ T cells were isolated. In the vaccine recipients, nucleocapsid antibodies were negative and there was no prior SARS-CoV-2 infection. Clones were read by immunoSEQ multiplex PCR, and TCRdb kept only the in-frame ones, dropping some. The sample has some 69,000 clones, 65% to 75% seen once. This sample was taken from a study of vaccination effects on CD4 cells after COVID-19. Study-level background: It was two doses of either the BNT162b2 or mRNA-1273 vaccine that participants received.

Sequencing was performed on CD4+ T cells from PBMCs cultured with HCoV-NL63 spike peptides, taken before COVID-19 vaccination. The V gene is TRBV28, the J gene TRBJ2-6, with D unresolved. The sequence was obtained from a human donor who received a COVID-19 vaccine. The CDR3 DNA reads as TGTGCCACCGACTCCCCGACAAGCTCTGGGGCCAACGTCCTGACTTTC. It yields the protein CATDSPTSSGANVLTF.